What follows are 6 T cell receptor beta chains derived from one specimen sequenced in a study of blood T cell repertoires in COVID-19 (dated by TCRdb to the early 2020s). Receptor amplification or capture employed the immunoSEQ multiplex PCR assay. In TCRdb, the immuneACCESS table is reduced to in-frame sequences with V and J assigned. These tables do not hold every clone; where another copy was compared, an unresolved V gene accounts for under half, and the others remain unexplained. Recorded for this sample are 150,000 to 200,000 clones; less than 90% of them occurred a single time. The ten largest clonotypes hold approximately 2.1% of the sample. The sequencing input was peripheral blood. These receptors were collected from a man between 65 and 80 years old with active or convalescent COVID-19.

The rearrangement links TRBV10-2 to TRBJ2-3, with 7 bases identical to TRBD1. Unmatched junction bases numbered 9, after V lost 7 bases and J lost 2 bases. Per the germline V gene, CDR1 is WSHSY and CDR2 is SAAADI. This CDR3 contains 15 residues. The CDR3 reads CASTWDSTYTDTQYF. For the CDR3, the DNA is TGCGCCAGCACCTGGGACAGTACTTACACAGATACGCAGTATTTT.

The V gene is TRBV28, the J gene TRBJ2-2, with 14 bases identical to TRBD2. The germline V gene encodes CDR1 MDHEN and CDR2 SYDVKM. J lost 3 bases, V lost 6 bases, and 12 bases had no gene match. This CDR3 region has 19 residues. CDR3 nucleotides: TGTGCCAGCAGCGAACCGGGACTAGCGGGAGACGTTGACACCGGGGAGCTGTTTTTT. Translated: CASSEPGLAGDVDTGELFF. Full variable domain (remainder filled in from reference TRBV28 and TRBJ2-2): DVKVTQSSRYLVKRTGEKVFLECVQDMDHENMFWYRQDPGLGLRLIYFSYDVKMKEKGDIPEGYSVSREKKERFSLILESASTNQTSMYLCASSEPGLAGDVDTGELFFGEGSRLTVL.

The chain combines TRBV4-3 with TRBJ2-3; 10 bases are shared with TRBD2. CDR1 and CDR2 from the germline V gene are LGHNA and YSLEER. J lost 3 bases, V lost 3 bases, and 6 bases had no gene match. This CDR3 has 16 amino acids. CDR3 bases: TGCGCCAGCAGCCAGGCTAGCGGGAGAGGAACAGATACGCAGTATTTT. Translation: CASSQASGRGTDTQYF.

V and J are TRBV3-1 (or the pseudogene TRBV3-2) and TRBJ2-7; D is unclear. The CDR3 spans 13 residues. CDR1 LGHDT and CDR2 YNNKEL come from the germline V gene (reference sequence). Trimming took off 1 base at V and 3 bases at J, with 7 bases between the two ends. Here the CDR3 reads CASSQVAGYEQYF. Written as DNA, the CDR3 is TGTGCCAGCAGCCAAGTGGCAGGCTACGAGCAGTACTTC.

For the CDR3, the DNA is TGTGCTAGTGGTTTTCAGGATAACACCGGGGAGCTGTTTTTT. It specifies CASGFQDNTGELFF. The chain links TRBV12-5 to TRBJ2-2; no definite D call. Germline V gives CDR1 LGHNT, CDR2 FRNRAP. Between the trimmed V and J ends, which lost 3 bases and 2 bases, there was a span of 7 bases. The CDR3 totals 14 residues.

The chain recombines TRBV6-1 with TRBJ2-1, with 8 bases matching TRBD2. This CDR3 spans 16 amino acids. CDR1 is MNHNS, CDR2 SASEGT, per germline. V trimming: 4 bases; J trimming: 4 bases; junction bases outside the gene matches: 9. The CDR3 DNA reads TGTGCCAGCAGTGGCCAACTAAGCGGGAGTTACAATGAGCAGTTCTTC. Encoded protein: CASSGQLSGSYNEQFF.